A single sample is the source of the 11 T cell receptor beta chains below, sequenced in a study of monozygotic twins with inflammatory bowel disease. One entry per CDR3 protein, without DNA, is what TCRdb gives after re-calling the 5' RACE reads. In all, the sample yields about 420,000 distinct CDR3 sequences. Sequenced: blood. All receptors derive from a human donor with ulcerative colitis or Crohn's disease, or a healthy co-twin of an affected twin (not recorded which).

V gene TRBV3-1 combines with J gene TRBJ2-2; TCRdb gives TRBD1 as the D gene, but with no DNA this cannot be confirmed. Germline V lookup: CDR1 LGHDT, CDR2 YNNKEL (reference sequence). The CDR3 sequence is 15 residues long. The CDR3 region is CASSKFRDRDGELFF.

V is TRBV28 and J is TRBJ2-5; TCRdb proposes TRBD1, but this gene call is untestable without DNA. This CDR3 has 15 amino acids. Germline V gene lookup returns CDR1 MDHEN and CDR2 SYDVKM. This CDR3 reads CASFPPGQGTETQYF.

The chain employs TRBV7-9 and TRBJ2-7; TCRdb outputs TRBD1, but without DNA this stays unchecked. Germline lookup yields CDR1 SEHNR and CDR2 FQNEAQ (reference sequence). This CDR3 is built from 15 residues. CDR3 in amino acids: CASSMGVWGSYEQYF. Drawing the rest from reference TRBV7-9 and TRBJ2-7, the complete variable domain is DTGVSQNPRHKITKRGQNVTFRCDPISEHNRLYWYRQTLGQGPEFLTYFQNEAQLEKSRLLSDRFSAERPKGSFSTLEIQRTEQGDSAMYLCASSMGVWGSYEQYFGPGTRLTVT.

The V call is TRBV5-1, the J call TRBJ1-3; the TRBD1 assignment by TCRdb is unverifiable without DNA. This CDR3 has 17 residues. Germline CDR1 reads SGHRS; CDR2 reads YFSETQ. The CDR3: CASSLTTGINSGNTIYF.

V usage is TRBV19 and J usage is TRBJ2-2; TCRdb calls TRBD2, which cannot be checked without DNA. Germline V gives CDR1 LNHDA, CDR2 SQIVND (reference sequence). The CDR3 extends over 16 amino acids. CDR3 sequence: CASSSTSGRFDGELFF.

The chain couples TRBV20-1 to TRBJ2-2; TCRdb's D call of TRBD2 is untestable without DNA. The CDR3 runs 17 residues. Germline-derived CDR1 and CDR2 are DFQATT and SNEGSKA (reference sequence). The CDR3 sequence: CSARDMSSGRYTGELFF.

The V call is TRBV5-6, the J call TRBJ1-2; checking the TCRdb D call of TRBD1 is not possible without DNA. The CDR3 runs to 16 residues. Germline V gene lookup returns CDR1 SGHDT and CDR2 YYEEEE. The CDR3 is CASSPTGIGRSHGYTF.

This chain uses TRBV29-1 with TRBJ1-1. Germline V lookup: CDR1 SQVTM, CDR2 ANQGSEA. The CDR3 is 11 residues long. CDR3 sequence reads: CSATVNTEAFF.

The V call is TRBV20-1, the J call TRBJ2-7. This CDR3 is 11 amino acids long. The germline CDR1 and CDR2 sequences are DFQATT and SNEGSKA (reference sequence). The CDR3 loop is CSARWQDEQYF.

The rearrangement links TRBV29-1 to TRBJ1-5; TCRdb proposes TRBD1, but this gene call is untestable without DNA. The CDR3 is 13 residues long. CDR1 and CDR2 (germline): SQVTM, ANQGSEA. CDR3 sequence reads: CSVRFPGLGAQHF. The complete variable domain, with remaining parts taken from reference TRBV29-1 and TRBJ1-5, reads SAVISQKPSRDICQRGTSLTIQCQVDSQVTMMFWYRQQPGQSLTLIATANQGSEATYESGFVIDKFPISRPNLTFSTLTVSNMSPEDSSIYLCSVRFPGLGAQHFGDGTRLSIL.

The gene calls are TRBV4-3 and TRBJ2-1; TCRdb returns TRBD1, unconfirmable since there is no DNA. Germline V gene data show CDR1 as LGHNA and CDR2 as YSLEER. The CDR3 covers 14 residues. CDR3 protein: CASSQRPTGDEQFF.